This TCR beta chain is from a study of blood T cell repertoires in COVID-19 (dated by TCRdb to 2020 to 2022). Background on the whole study: Collaborator samples came from the United States, Italy and Spain and covered acute and convalescent phases of COVID-19. The material from the prospective study consisted of cDNA or gDNA derived from T cells, B-cell-depleted T cells, or PBMCs. Subjects who had been exposed to COVID-19, were actively infected with it, or had recovered from it provided the deeply sampled blood TCRbeta repertoires that made up the dataset. The repertoires were released in a freely available public database meant as a resource for research on the immune response to SARS-CoV-2. Samples came from the ongoing ImmuneRACE study (first 160 participants) plus 1,254 subjects from 6 global collaborators. Sample metadata almost always included a de-identified subject ID, COVID-19 status, age in years and sex. Where available, HLA class I and class II types were taken from metadata supplied by the sample provider and were not determined by assay-based typing.

With regard to this clone: Its cognate antigen has yet to be identified. No base qualities exist here, and no much larger clone lies one base off it.

The immunoSEQ Assay, a bias-controlled multiplex PCR, was used to amplify TCRbeta CDR3 regions from genomic DNA. The paper's processing steps were these. The number of nucleated cells in each sample was estimated from the amplification of reference gene primers within the assay. To quantify the absolute abundance of each unique TCRbeta CDR3 rearrangement, sequence reads were collapsed and filtered. For each sample, productive Simpson clonality was calculated by taking the square root of Simpson's diversity index across productive rearrangements. The clones in this table, taken by TCRdb from immuneACCESS, are in-frame only. Not every clone is retained; where verified, under half of the shortfall comes from an unresolved V gene, and the cause of the rest is unknown. V, J and clone size derive from that table, while D and trimming were established from the DNA sequence. This sample lists 110,000 to 150,000 clones; 86% were detected once. The ten largest clones capture about 8% of the sample.

CDR1 and CDR2, per the germline V gene (reference sequence), are SEHNR and FQNEAQ. Relative to germline, V is missing 5 bases and J is missing 1 base, with 12 bases of the junction outside any gene match. From the cysteine through the phenylalanine, the CDR3 covers 17 amino acids. Solely the CDR3 DNA is kept, with 51 bases framed from the first base. Whole blood was collected in K2EDTA tubes by collaborating institutions according to the institutions' own protocols. For TCRbeta analysis, collaborators shipped samples as frozen whole blood, isolated PBMCs, or DNA extracted from either of those sample types. Results and caveats for the whole study, not just this receptor: The amount of clinical and demographic metadata varied by source and participant and was provided uncurated.

The sequenced material came from peripheral blood. The source is a woman between 55 and 75 years old with acute or convalescent COVID-19. The rearrangement joined TRBV7-9 to TRBJ2-7; TRBD1 agrees with 9 junctional bases. The CDR3 has the sequence CASSPTPGQGPSYEQYF. The DNA sequence follows: TGTGCCAGCAGCCCTACCCCCGGACAGGGGCCGTCCTACGAGCAGTACTTC.